A single sample gave rise to the 28 T cell receptor beta chains below, sequenced in a study of OX40 agonist ivuxolimab in advanced cancers. The repertoire was sequenced with immunoSEQ multiplex PCR; TCRdb's copy has only in-frame clones and lacks some. The data hold under 25,000 clones, with more than 80% observed a single time. This specimen was CD4+ or CD8+ T cells sorted from blood, taken in a trial of the OX40 agonist ivuxolimab. These receptors originate from an adult with an advanced solid tumor such as melanoma, head and neck, liver or kidney cancer.

The table lists this clone with a count of one. This chain joins TRBV6-4 and TRBJ2-3; possibly TRBD2 for D (5 bases). The CDR3 totals 13 residues. Trimming pared 4 bases from V and 4 bases from J, leaving 9 bases between. CDR1 and CDR2 (germline): MRHNA, SNTAGT. CDR3 DNA: TGTGCCAGCAGTGGGTCTAGCCCAGATACGCAGTATTTT. Translated, it gives CASSGSSPDTQYF.

This clone was picked up a small number of times. This chain connects TRBV13 to TRBJ1-2; D call uncertain. The germline V and J ends were trimmed by 2 bases and 3 bases, with 7 bases remaining between them. The CDR3 extends over 13 amino acids. Germline-derived CDR1 and CDR2 are PRHDT and FYEKMQ (reference sequence). The CDR3 DNA is TGTGCCAGCAGCTTAAGGCAGGACTATGGCTACACCTTC. Amino acids: CASSLRQDYGYTF.

The chain has TRBV19 and TRBJ1-2, with TRBD1 as a possible D gene (6 bases). CDR3 size: 14 residues. Germline V gene lookup returns CDR1 LNHDA and CDR2 SQIVND (reference sequence). V gave up 5 bases and J gave up 2 bases, with 12 bases separating them. The CDR3 region is CASSYKGGNYGYTF. In nucleotides, the CDR3 is TGTGCCAGTAGTTATAAAGGGGGGAACTATGGCTACACCTTC.

This sequence joins TRBV6-5 and TRBJ1-4; 8 nucleotides align to TRBD1. CDR3 length: 14 amino acids. After removal of 6 bases from V and 8 bases from J, the junction contained 8 bases not matched to a gene. Germline V gene sequence: CDR1 MNHEY, CDR2 SVGAGI. CDR3 loop: CASSTTGDKEKLFF. The CDR3 DNA reads as TGTGCCAGCAGCACGACAGGGGATAAAGAAAAACTGTTTTTT.

This rearrangement joins TRBV27 to TRBJ2-5; 14 bases are a match to TRBD2. The CDR3 runs 18 residues. Germline CDR1 MNHEY, CDR2 SMNVEV (reference sequence). Trimming cost V 4 bases and J 2 bases; bases outside gene matches: 9. As DNA, the CDR3 is TGTGCCAGCAGTTCACGGACTAGCGGGGGGTTGGCTCAAGAGACCCAGTACTTC. It encodes CASSSRTSGGLAQETQYF.

Concerning this clone: Germline and junction disagree at one end, which may indicate a read error. The chain carries TRBV7-7 and TRBJ2-4, with 9 bases matching TRBD2. The germline V gene has CDR1 SSHAT and CDR2 FNYEAQ (reference sequence). CDR3 size: 16 residues. The CDR3 sequence: CASSLPSGEAKNIQYF. In DNA, the CDR3 is TGTGCTAGCAGCTTACCTAGCGGGGAGGCCAAAAACATTCAGTACTTC. Using reference TRBV7-7 and TRBJ2-4 for the parts outside the CDR3, the full variable domain is GAGVSQSPRYKVTKRGQDVTLRCDPISSHATLYWYQQALGQGPEFLTYFNYEAQPDKSGLPSDRFSAERPEGSISTLTIQRTEQRDSAMYRCASSLPSGEAKNIQYFGAGTRLSVL.

This chain uses TRBV19 with TRBJ1-2; D gene uncertain. The V and J ends lost 9 bases and 5 bases respectively, with 19 bases between them. The CDR3 contains 14 residues. Germline assignment: CDR1 LNHDA and CDR2 SQIVND (reference sequence). The CDR3 coding sequence is TGTGCCAGCAGAGGGAACCAACGGTGGTATGGCTACACCTTC. It yields the protein CASRGNQRWYGYTF.

This clone ranks as medium-sized (0.01 to 0.1%). The chain couples TRBV11-2 to TRBJ2-5; D remains unclear. The germline CDR1 and CDR2 sequences are SGHAT and FQNNGV. Trimming shortened V by 3 bases and J by 1 base, and 9 bases separated the two germline ends. The CDR3 contains 14 residues. The CDR3 region is CASSLSHPQETQYF. CDR3 DNA sequence: TGTGCCAGCAGCTTGAGTCACCCCCAAGAGACCCAGTACTTC.

This clone is labeled medium-sized. DNA for the CDR3: TGTGCCAGCAGCTTGCTTGGAGGCCACGAGCAGTACTTC. This gives the protein CASSLLGGHEQYF. The chain joins TRBV7-2 to TRBJ2-7; D may be TRBD2 (5 bases). Trimming removed 3 bases from V and 5 bases from J, with 11 bases in between. The CDR3 spans 13 residues. Germline values: CDR1 SGHTA, CDR2 FQGNSA.

The CDR3 loop is CASSSSGGLNTEAFF. The DNA for the CDR3 is TGCGCCAGCAGCTCAAGTGGGGGACTGAACACTGAAGCTTTCTTT. The chain employs TRBV4-1 and TRBJ1-1, with TRBD1 as a possible D gene (5 bases). V lost 5 bases, J lost 0 bases, and 13 bases lay in between. The germline V gene has CDR1 MGHRA and CDR2 YSYEKL. The CDR3 has 15 residues.

The table lists this clone with a few counts. J is TRBJ2-3 and V is TRBV27; possible D gene TRBD2, 5 bases. V lost 3 bases, J lost 5 bases, and 6 bases lay in between. Looked up from germline, CDR1 is MNHEY and CDR2 is SMNVEV (reference sequence). This CDR3 comprises 12 residues. CDR3 sequence (DNA): TGTGCCAGCAGTTTCGAGGGAGATACGCAGTATTTT. Translation: CASSFEGDTQYF.

The chain links TRBV4-1 to TRBJ2-7; 8 bases fit TRBD1. Germline CDR1 reads MGHRA; CDR2 reads YSYEKL. The J segment lost 3 bases and the V segment lost 0 bases, leaving 4 bases of the junction unmatched. The CDR3 sequence is 15 residues long. The CDR3 is CASSQETGDYYEQYF. The DNA of the CDR3 is TGCGCCAGCAGCCAAGAGACAGGGGATTACTACGAGCAGTACTTC.

This chain links TRBV28 with TRBJ2-7; a weak D match, TRBD1 (6 bases). The CDR3 runs to 13 residues. Germline values: CDR1 MDHEN, CDR2 SYDVKM. Trimming stripped 0 bases from V and 6 bases from J, with 9 bases between. The CDR3 loop reads CASSLWKGVEQYF. CDR3 sequence (DNA): TGTGCCAGCAGTTTATGGAAGGGGGTCGAGCAGTACTTC. Using reference TRBV28 and TRBJ2-7 for the parts outside the CDR3, the full variable domain is DVKVTQSSRYLVKRTGEKVFLECVQDMDHENMFWYRQDPGLGLRLIYFSYDVKMKEKGDIPEGYSVSREKKERFSLILESASTNQTSMYLCASSLWKGVEQYFGPGTRLTVT.

V and J are TRBV7-9 and TRBJ1-1, with unresolved D. V was pared by 1 base and J by 7 bases, with 10 bases between. The CDR3 runs 13 residues. Germline V CDR1 and CDR2: SEHNR, FQNEAQ (reference sequence). The CDR3 coding sequence is TGTGCCAGCAGCTTAGTCGGTTTATATGAAGCTTTCTTT. It codes for CASSLVGLYEAFF.

This clone showed up just once. The genes are TRBV7-2 and TRBJ2-2; D perhaps matches TRBD1 (6 bases). Trimming took 5 bases from V and 5 from J, leaving 18 bases between them. Germline-derived CDR1 and CDR2 are SGHTA and FQGNSA. This CDR3 is built from 16 residues. DNA of the CDR3: TGTGCCAGCAGCACCGCCTGGGGGCCGAGGACCGGGGAGCTGTTTTTT. It encodes CASSTAWGPRTGELFF.

The chain couples TRBV6-5 to TRBJ2-7, with D possibly matching TRBD1 (7 bases). Between the trimmed V and J ends, which lost 7 bases and 1 base, there was a span of 17 bases. The germline V gene has CDR1 MNHEY and CDR2 SVGAGI. The CDR3 has 15 residues. The CDR3 coding sequence is TGTGCCAGCACTTTCAGGGGGGACACGTCCTACGAGCAGTACTTC. It specifies CASTFRGDTSYEQYF.

This chain uses TRBV7-2 with TRBJ2-2; D may be TRBD1 (6 bases). Deletions cut 7 bases from V and 2 bases from J, with 11 bases between. The germline gives CDR1 SGHTA, CDR2 FQGNSA. The length of the CDR3 is 14 residues. The CDR3 bases are TGTGCCAGCACCGACAGGACAAACACCGGGGAGCTGTTTTTT. As protein: CASTDRTNTGELFF.

Notes on this clone: A much larger clone lies one base from this, so it may be a read error. V gene TRBV6-1 combines with J gene TRBJ2-1; D gene ambiguous. Germline CDR1 and CDR2: MNHNS and SASEGT. The CDR3 length is 13 residues. As DNA, the CDR3 is TGTGCCGGCAGTGAAATAGGATACAATGAGCAGTTCTTC. It codes for CAGSEIGYNEQFF.

V usage is TRBV15 and J usage is TRBJ2-1; TRBD2 is a possible D gene (5 bases). V was cut by 0 bases and J by 3 bases, with 9 bases left in between. The CDR3 has 15 residues. The germline CDR1 and CDR2 sequences are LNHNV and YYDKDF (reference sequence). The CDR3: CATSRDRGLYNEQFF. CDR3 DNA: TGTGCCACCAGCAGAGATCGCGGGCTCTACAATGAGCAGTTCTTC.

This clone showed up just once. The rearrangement links TRBV5-1 to TRBJ1-5; D is undetermined. Trimming cost V 2 bases and J 4 bases, with 10 bases left between them. This CDR3 has 14 amino acids. Per germline, CDR1 SGHRS and CDR2 YFSETQ. DNA of the CDR3: TGCGCCAGCAGCTTAGGGCCGCCTAATCAGCCCCAGCATTTT. Translating it yields CASSLGPPNQPQHF.

The chain joins TRBV4-1 to TRBJ2-1, with 8 bases aligning to TRBD2. This CDR3 spans 15 amino acids. Looked up from germline, CDR1 is MGHRA and CDR2 is YSYEKL. Germline trimming cut 5 bases from V and 8 bases from J; bases unmatched to any gene: 11. CDR3 region: CASSSPVSSGHEQFF. The CDR3 DNA is TGCGCCAGCAGCTCCCCCGTGTCTAGCGGGCATGAGCAGTTCTTC.

The V call is TRBV19, the J call TRBJ1-2; tentatively, D is TRBD1 (5 bases). The CDR3 has 14 amino acids. V was pared by 0 bases and J by 3 bases, with 8 bases between. Germline CDR1 reads LNHDA; CDR2 reads SQIVND (reference sequence). The DNA of the CDR3 is TGTGCCAGTAGTATAGACAGGGTCTACTATGGCTACACCTTC. Translation gives CASSIDRVYYGYTF. Full variable domain (remainder filled in from reference TRBV19 and TRBJ1-2): DGGITQSPKYLFRKEGQNVTLSCEQNLNHDAMYWYRQDPGQGLRLIYYSQIVNDFQKGDIAEGYSVSREKKESFPLTVTSAQKNPTAFYLCASSIDRVYYGYTFGSGTRLTVV.

This clone is deemed large. This CDR3 is CASSHWFGGTNGYTF. CDR3 DNA: TGCGCCAGCAGCCATTGGTTTGGAGGGACTAATGGCTACACCTTC. This chain uses TRBV4-1 with TRBJ1-2, with TRBD1 as a possible D gene (5 bases). Germline V CDR1 and CDR2: MGHRA, YSYEKL. The CDR3 loop spans 15 amino acids. V dropped 3 bases and J dropped 6 bases, with 17 bases sitting between them.

The chain combines TRBV4-1 with TRBJ2-3; unclear D gene. The CDR3 is 14 amino acids. Germline V gives CDR1 MGHRA, CDR2 YSYEKL. Deletions cut 0 bases from V and 6 bases from J, with 10 bases between. In DNA form, the CDR3 reads TGCGCCAGCAGCCAAGAACTCCTCGGGGATACGCAGTATTTT. Its translation: CASSQELLGDTQYF.

This clone is a singleton in its sample. The rearrangement links TRBV7-9 to TRBJ1-1; perhaps TRBD1 as D (6 bases). Per the germline V gene, CDR1 is SEHNR and CDR2 is FQNEAQ (reference sequence). CDR3 length equals 12 residues. V lost 10 bases, J lost 3 bases, and 12 bases lay in between. The CDR3 bases are TGTGCCACCAGACAGGCAGACACTGAAGCTTTCTTT. It yields the protein CATRQADTEAFF.

The genes are TRBV4-1 and TRBJ1-1, with D unresolved. Germline CDR1 reads MGHRA; CDR2 reads YSYEKL. The CDR3 runs 15 residues. V lost 3 bases, J lost 8 bases, and 19 bases lay in between. The CDR3 reads CASSHPFTEYQEAFF. CDR3 DNA: TGCGCCAGCAGCCACCCCTTCACAGAGTATCAAGAAGCTTTCTTT.

This sequence joins TRBV4-1 and TRBJ2-7, with 10 bases fitting TRBD2. Germline V gene lookup returns CDR1 MGHRA and CDR2 YSYEKL. The V and J ends lost 3 bases and 5 bases, in that order; junction bases with no gene match: 10. The CDR3 loop spans 16 amino acids. CDR3 protein: CASSHGRASGRNEQYF. CDR3 nucleotides: TGCGCCAGCAGCCATGGGCGGGCTAGCGGGAGAAACGAGCAGTACTTC.

This chain links TRBV6-5 with TRBJ1-2; D is undetermined. The CDR3 length is 13 residues. Trimming took 0 bases from V and 3 from J, leaving 5 bases between them. Germline CDR1 and CDR2: MNHEY and SVGAGI. CDR3 region: CASSYSVYYGYTF. The CDR3 nucleotides are TGTGCCAGCAGTTACTCGGTCTACTATGGCTACACCTTC.